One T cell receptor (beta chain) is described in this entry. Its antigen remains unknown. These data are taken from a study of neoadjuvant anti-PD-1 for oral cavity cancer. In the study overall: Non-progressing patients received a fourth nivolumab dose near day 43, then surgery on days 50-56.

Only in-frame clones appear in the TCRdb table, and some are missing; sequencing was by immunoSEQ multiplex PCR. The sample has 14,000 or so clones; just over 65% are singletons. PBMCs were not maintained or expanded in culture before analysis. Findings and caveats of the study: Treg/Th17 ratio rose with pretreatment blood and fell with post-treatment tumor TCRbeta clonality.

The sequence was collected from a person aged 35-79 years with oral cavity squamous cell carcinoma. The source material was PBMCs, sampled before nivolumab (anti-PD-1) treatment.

The CDR3 protein is CATSIRNTEAFF. In DNA, the CDR3 is TGTGCCACCAGCATAAGGAACACTGAAGCTTTCTTT. This chain connects TRBV15 to TRBJ1-1; D gene uncertain. The germline CDR1 and CDR2 sequences are LNHNV and YYDKDF (reference sequence). The CDR3 has 12 amino acids. Trimming took 4 bases from V and 1 from J, leaving 4 bases between them.